This T cell receptor beta chain was retrieved from a study of T cells expressing NK-cell markers. Whole-study context: It was sorted CD3+CD56+NKG2C+, CD3+CD56+NKG2C- and CD3+CD56-NKG2C+ T cells that supplied the TCR beta repertoires. Study-level results: A range of roughly 1.0-8% of CD8+ T cells consisted of dominant NKG2C+ clonotypes in a handful of donors. In several donors, dominant clonotypes made up roughly 25-60.1% of CD3+CD56-NKG2C+ cells.

TCRdb processed the 5' RACE reads again and assigns one entry to each CDR3 protein, with no DNA. This sample contains about 460,000 distinct CDR3 sequences. In regard to this clonotype: Its antigen is still unknown.

The sequence was collected from a woman between 50 and 59 years old in good health. Source material: blood T cells: a sorted CD56 or NKG2C T cell subset, CD4+ or CD8+ T cells, or bulk PBMC T cells (not recorded which).

The CDR3 sequence is CASSLNVKNIQYF. The rearrangement links TRBV7-2 to TRBJ2-4. This CDR3 contains 13 residues. The germline CDR1 and CDR2 sequences are SGHTA and FQGNSA. Based on the CDR3 plus reference TRBV7-2 and TRBJ2-4, the full variable domain is GAGVSQSPSNKVTEKGKDVELRCDPISGHTALYWYRQSLGQGLEFLIYFQGNSAPDKSGLPSDRFSAERTGGSVSTLTIQRTQQEDSAVYLCASSLNVKNIQYFGAGTRLSVL.